The 26 T cell receptor beta chains listed next were all sequenced from one sample in a study of blood T cell repertoires in COVID-19. The method was immunoSEQ multiplex PCR; TCRdb's version includes in-frame clones alone and lacks a portion of them. The table shows about 250,000 clones, with more than 85% occurring only once. Sequenced sample: PBMCs or T cells enriched from blood (not recorded which). The source of these receptors is a woman aged 50 to 60 who had recovered from COVID-19.

This chain links TRBV5-4 with TRBJ2-5, with D perhaps TRBD2 (5 bases). The CDR3 is 15 amino acids. From germline, CDR1 is SGHNT and CDR2 YYREEE (reference sequence). The V end was cut by 5 bases, the J end by 4 bases, with 18 bases between. The CDR3 here is CASSSKRGRGETQYF. For the CDR3, the DNA is TGTGCCAGCAGTTCGAAGAGAGGGAGAGGAGAGACCCAGTACTTC.

As concerns this clone: Its ends do not fully match the called genes, so a read error is possible. The rearrangement joins TRBV7-7 to TRBJ2-7; 9 positions agree with TRBD1. The CDR3 has 18 amino acids. Germline V lookup: CDR1 SSHAT, CDR2 FNYEAQ (reference sequence). As DNA, the CDR3 is TGTGCTAGCAGCCCAATACTCGGCGGGGACAGGGTCTCCTACGAGCAGTACTTC. Its translation: CASSPILGGDRVSYEQYF.

This chain links TRBV2 with TRBJ2-2, with D maybe TRBD2 (6 bases). This CDR3 has 14 residues. V was pared by 5 bases and J by 2 bases, with 9 bases between. Germline V CDR1 and CDR2: SNHLY, FYNNEI. The CDR3 loop reads CASSWDFNTGELFF. In DNA, the CDR3 is TGTGCCAGCAGTTGGGACTTTAACACCGGGGAGCTGTTTTTT.

This clone was seen more than once but under ten times. V gene TRBV12-5 combines with J gene TRBJ1-1; perhaps TRBD1 as D (6 bases). The CDR3 sequence is 15 residues long. Germline-derived CDR1 and CDR2 are LGHNT and FRNRAP. V lost 0 bases and J 4 bases, leaving 12 bases between the germline ends. The CDR3 nucleotides read TGTGCTAGTGGTTTGGTACTAGGCAGGGGCACTGAAGCTTTCTTT. Translating it yields CASGLVLGRGTEAFF. Looking up the rest from reference TRBV12-5 and TRBJ1-1 gives the full variable domain: DARVTQTPRHKVTEMGQEVTMRCQPILGHNTVFWYRQTMMQGLELLAYFRNRAPLDDSGMPKDRFSAEMPDATLATLKIQPSEPRDSAVYFCASGLVLGRGTEAFFGQGTRLTVV.

This clone was observed a single time. The V call is TRBV28, the J call TRBJ2-5; no clear D. Trimming removed 2 bases at V and 2 bases at J, with 9 bases between. This CDR3 comprises 14 residues. Germline loops: CDR1 MDHEN, CDR2 SYDVKM. CDR3 sequence reads: CASSLEVAQETQYF. CDR3 in DNA: TGTGCCAGCAGTTTAGAGGTAGCACAAGAGACCCAGTACTTC.

The gene calls are TRBV20-1 and TRBJ2-7; D not resolved. This CDR3 has 11 residues. Germline V gene data show CDR1 as DFQATT and CDR2 as SNEGSKA (reference sequence). With 1 base removed from V and 4 bases from J, the gap between germline ends came to 5 bases. The chain's CDR3 is CSARAGYEQYF. In DNA form, the CDR3 reads TGCAGTGCTAGAGCGGGTTACGAGCAGTACTTC.

The chain recombines TRBV5-1 with TRBJ2-5; a possible D gene is TRBD1 (6 bases). Trimming stripped 0 bases from V and 2 bases from J, with 11 bases between. The CDR3 has 15 residues. In germline, CDR1 is SGHRS, CDR2 YFSETQ. CDR3 in amino acids: CASSLATGIQETQYF. CDR3 DNA: TGCGCCAGCAGCTTGGCCACAGGGATACAAGAGACCCAGTACTTC.

This rearrangement joins TRBV20-1 to TRBJ1-1; D perhaps matches TRBD1 (5 bases). The CDR3 covers 12 residues. V lost 3 bases to trimming and J lost 1 base, with 6 bases between them. Germline lookup yields CDR1 DFQATT and CDR2 SNEGSKA (reference sequence). In DNA form, the CDR3 reads TGCAGTGCTAGTAGGGGGAACACTGAAGCTTTCTTT. Its translation is CSASRGNTEAFF.

The J gene is TRBJ2-5, the V gene TRBV2; TRBD2 matches 9 bases. Germline CDR1 SNHLY, CDR2 FYNNEI. With V trimmed by 2 bases and J by 5 bases, 6 bases remained unmatched. The CDR3 totals 15 residues. The CDR3 bases are TGTGCCAGCAGTGAACTAGCGGGAAAAACGGAGACCCAGTACTTC. It is translated as CASSELAGKTETQYF. The variable domain in full, with the rest retrieved from reference TRBV2 and TRBJ2-5, is EPEVTQTPSHQVTQMGQEVILRCVPISNHLYFYWYRQILGQKVEFLVSFYNNEISEKSEIFDDQFSVERPDGSNFTLKIRSTKLEDSAMYFCASSELAGKTETQYFGPGTRLLVL.

The chain joins TRBV2 to TRBJ1-6; no reliable D call. Germline CDR1 reads SNHLY; CDR2 reads FYNNEI. Trimming shortened V by 7 bases and J by 7 bases, and 14 bases separated the two germline ends. This CDR3 is 14 amino acids long. The CDR3 nucleotides read TGTGCCAGCACGGTTGCCACCCCCAATTCACCCCTCCACTTT. It yields the protein CASTVATPNSPLHF.

This rearrangement joins TRBV4-1 to TRBJ1-4; 7 nucleotides agree with TRBD1. From germline, CDR1 is MGHRA and CDR2 YSYEKL. J was trimmed by 7 bases and V by 0 bases; bases with no gene match: 5. The CDR3 totals 15 residues. DNA of the CDR3: TGCGCCAGCAGCCAAGATCGGACAGGACGTGAAAAACTGTTTTTT. Translated: CASSQDRTGREKLFF.

The chain joins TRBV19 to TRBJ2-5; TRBD2 agrees at 7 bases. CDR3 length equals 15 residues. The germline gives CDR1 LNHDA, CDR2 SQIVND (reference sequence). The trim removed 3 bases at V and 1 base at J, leaving 5 bases unmatched. The CDR3 region is CASSMTSGGQETQYF. For the CDR3, the DNA is TGTGCCAGTAGTATGACCTCGGGAGGCCAAGAGACCCAGTACTTC.

CDR3 in amino acids: CASRGTSGVTDTQYF. The CDR3 region has the DNA TGTGCCAGCAGGGGGACTTCGGGCGTCACAGATACGCAGTATTTT. The rearrangement uses TRBV7-9 and TRBJ2-3, with D possibly being TRBD2 (6 bases). Trimming shortened V by 6 bases and J by 2 bases, and 15 bases separated the two germline ends. This CDR3 is 15 amino acids long. The germline gives CDR1 SEHNR, CDR2 FQNEAQ (reference sequence).

This clone came up once. CDR3 DNA sequence: TGTGCCACCAGTGATTCTGGCGGGAGTCCTAGGAATGAGCAGTTCTTC. Translation: CATSDSGGSPRNEQFF. The rearrangement links TRBV24-1 to TRBJ2-1, with 7 bases lining up with TRBD2. The CDR3 sequence is 16 residues long. CDR1 KGHDR and CDR2 SFDVKD come from the germline V gene. Unmatched junction bases numbered 10, after V lost 2 bases and J lost 7 bases.

With respect to this clone: The junction departs from germline at one end; a sequencing error may be responsible. This rearrangement joins TRBV9 to TRBJ2-1, with 8 bases fitting TRBD2. The CDR3 spans 16 residues. Germline V gene lookup returns CDR1 SGDLS and CDR2 YYNGEE. CDR3 amino acids: CASGVAGLGGFHEQFF. The CDR3 DNA sequence: TGTGCCAGCGGCGTAGCGGGACTAGGGGGGTTCCATGAGCAGTTCTTC.

The V and J genes are TRBV28 and TRBJ1-2; a weak D match, TRBD1 (6 bases). The V end lost 5 bases, the J end lost 2 bases, and 9 bases lay between the germline ends. The germline V gene encodes CDR1 MDHEN and CDR2 SYDVKM. The CDR3 covers 13 residues. In DNA form, the CDR3 reads TGTGCCAGCAGTACTACAGGGAACTATGGCTACACCTTC. Its protein product is CASSTTGNYGYTF.

This clone was seen just once. The rearrangement joins TRBV5-1 to TRBJ1-3, with 7 nucleotides matching TRBD1. Germline CDR1 SGHRS, CDR2 YFSETQ. CDR3 length: 14 residues. The V gene end was trimmed by 4 bases and the J gene end by 7 bases; junction bases not matched to a gene: 8. CDR3 coding DNA: TGCGCCAGCAGCCGGGGACAGCGAACTAACACCATATATTTT. Its protein is CASSRGQRTNTIYF.

The chain links TRBV7-8 to TRBJ1-1, with D possibly matching TRBD1 (5 bases). The V gene lost 2 bases and the J gene lost 12 bases, with 16 bases spanning the gap. From germline, CDR1 is SGHVS and CDR2 FQNEAQ. The CDR3 length is 13 residues. The CDR3 DNA follows: TGTGCCAGCAGCTTAATTCAGGGCGAGAAAACTTTCTTT. Its translation is CASSLIQGEKTFF.

The CDR3 DNA reads as TGTGCCAGCAGCCTAGCGGCAAAGGCCGGGGAGCTGTTTTTT. This encodes CASSLAAKAGELFF. The rearrangement joins TRBV3-1 (or the pseudogene TRBV3-2) to TRBJ2-2, with D possibly matching TRBD2 (6 bases). The CDR3 contains 14 residues. V lost 4 bases and J 6 bases, leaving 12 bases between the germline ends. The germline CDR1 and CDR2 sequences are LGHDT and YNNKEL (reference sequence).

This sequence joins TRBV3-1 (or the pseudogene TRBV3-2) and TRBJ2-7; 11 nucleotides line up with TRBD2. J gave up 5 bases and V 4 bases, and 4 bases lay outside the gene matches. CDR1 is LGHDT and CDR2 is YNNKEL in the germline V gene (reference sequence). The CDR3 is 14 residues long. CDR3 region: CASSLAGGTNEQYF. The CDR3 DNA sequence: TGTGCCAGCAGCCTAGCGGGAGGGACCAACGAGCAGTACTTC.

The rearrangement joins TRBV6-5 to TRBJ2-3; 8 bases line up with TRBD2. Losses at the gene ends were 6 bases for V and 4 bases for J; bases not matched to a gene: 6. CDR1 is MNHEY, CDR2 SVGAGI, per germline. The CDR3 covers 14 residues. DNA of the CDR3: TGTGCCAGCAGGGTAAGCGGGAGACCAGATACGCAGTATTTT. It is translated as CASRVSGRPDTQYF.

CDR3 region: CSVEVNRGTEAFF. As DNA, the CDR3 is TGCAGCGTTGAAGTAAACAGGGGCACTGAAGCTTTCTTT. V and J are TRBV29-1 and TRBJ1-1; 7 bases agree with TRBD1. This CDR3 contains 13 residues. Germline V CDR1 and CDR2: SQVTM, ANQGSEA. V was clipped by 1 base and J by 4 bases; unmatched bases: 3.

V is TRBV4-2 and J is TRBJ2-2; D not resolved. The CDR3 contains 15 residues. Deletions cut 1 base from V and 2 bases from J, with 8 bases between. Germline V gene data show CDR1 as LGHNA and CDR2 as YNFKEQ. CDR3: CASSQVDINTGELFF. DNA for the CDR3: TGTGCCAGCAGCCAAGTAGACATTAACACCGGGGAGCTGTTTTTT.

CDR3: CASSLDEHPRDSYGYTF. The CDR3 nucleotides are TGTGCCAGCAGCTTAGATGAACACCCCCGGGACAGCTATGGCTACACCTTC. The chain joins TRBV11-2 to TRBJ1-2; TRBD1 matches 7 bases. The V gene's germline CDR1 is SGHAT and CDR2 FQNNGV. V trimming: 0 bases; J trimming: 4 bases; junction bases outside the gene matches: 11. The CDR3 is made up of 17 amino acids.

This clone was detected only once. The chain couples TRBV5-1 to TRBJ1-3; D might be TRBD1 (6 bases). CDR1 SGHRS and CDR2 YFSETQ come from the germline V gene. Trimming left V 4 bases short and J 0 bases short, with 11 bases between. This CDR3 has 15 residues. The CDR3 nucleotides read TGCGCCAGCAGCGTACAGGGTTCCTCTGGAAACACCATATATTTT. It codes for CASSVQGSSGNTIYF.

This clone was seen only a few times. V is TRBV6-2 or TRBV6-3 and J is TRBJ2-1; a weak D match, TRBD2 (6 bases). The CDR3 runs to 15 residues. The V gene's germline CDR1 is MNHEY and CDR2 SVGEGT. Trimming removed 5 bases from V and 1 base from J, with 12 bases in between. The CDR3 here is CASSLPGTSYNEQFF. CDR3 nucleotide sequence: TGTGCCAGCAGTCTTCCCGGGACTTCCTACAATGAGCAGTTCTTC.